Each of the 3 T cell receptor beta chains below was sequenced from the same sample in a study of neurological immune-mediated disorders. TCRdb ran MiXCR on the 5' RACE reads and lists one entry per CDR3 protein. Here the sample spans roughly 67,000 distinct CDR3 sequences, 4.1% being singletons. Sequencing was carried out using PBMCs. These TCRs come from a man between 50 and 59 years old with multiple sclerosis.

This clonotype was seen repeatedly, ten times or more. The gene calls are TRBV20-1 and TRBJ2-2; TRBD2 might be the D (5 bases). Germline CDR1 DFQATT, CDR2 SNEGSKA (reference sequence). Trimming removed 5 bases at V and 9 bases at J, with 10 bases between. The CDR3 extends over 11 amino acids. CDR3 bases: TGCAGTGCTTATAGCGTCCGGGAGCTGTTTTTT. This codes for CSAYSVRELFF.

This clonotype has at least ten counts. The rearrangement uses TRBV5-1 and TRBJ2-5; TRBD1 or TRBD2 may be the D gene (5 bases each). Trimming cost V 1 base and J 7 bases, with 11 bases left between them. The V gene's germline CDR1 is SGHRS and CDR2 YFSETQ. This CDR3 region has 13 residues. The CDR3 here is CASSLMGDRTQYF. The CDR3 DNA is TGCGCCAGCAGCTTGATGGGGGACCGGACCCAGTACTTC.

This clonotype was seen repeatedly, ten times or more. The chain combines TRBV18 with TRBJ1-6, with TRBD1 matching over 8 bases. Trimming took 6 bases from V and 9 from J; bases not matched to a gene: 7. This CDR3 has 14 residues. Germline-derived CDR1 and CDR2 are KGHSH and LQKENI. The CDR3 DNA sequence: TGTGCCAGCTCGTCAGACAGGGGTTTTTCACCCCTCCACTTT. Translated, it gives CASSSDRGFSPLHF.